These 25 T cell receptor beta chains were sequenced from one sample in a study of cytomegalovirus exposure and HLA in healthy donors. Use of 60 Vbeta and 13 Jbeta primers characterized the PCR. Method: immunoSEQ multiplex PCR; TCRdb's copy keeps in-frame clones and lacks some. The sample consists of about 180,000 clones, more than 65% of them appearing once. The specimen sequenced was PBMCs. These receptors all stem from a woman aged 25-40 years in good health and CMV-seropositive.

The V and J genes are TRBV2 and TRBJ2-5, with 10 bases identical to TRBD1. Germline-derived CDR1 and CDR2 are SNHLY and FYNNEI. CDR3 length: 14 amino acids. The V gene end was trimmed by 6 bases and the J gene end by 5 bases; junction bases not matched to a gene: 6. For the CDR3, the DNA is TGTGCCAGCAGGACAGGGGGCGCAAGGGAGACCCAGTACTTC. It yields the protein CASRTGGARETQYF.

The rearrangement links TRBV7-8 to TRBJ1-6, with 7 nucleotides matching TRBD1. In germline, CDR1 is SGHVS, CDR2 FQNEAQ. The CDR3 spans 18 residues. Trimming took 0 bases from V and 0 from J; bases not matched to a gene: 5. The CDR3 nucleotides are TGTGCCAGCAGCTTAGCTGGGACAGCTAACTCCTATAATTCACCCCTCCACTTT. It encodes CASSLAGTANSYNSPLHF.

This clone occurred once. The V and J genes are TRBV7-2 and TRBJ2-5; 15 bases match TRBD2. The CDR3 runs 17 residues. With 5 bases clipped from V and 5 bases from J, the junction kept 9 bases outside the gene matches. Germline CDR1 is SGHTA and CDR2 is FQGNSA. CDR3 protein: CASSGLAGGRSLETQYF. The DNA for the CDR3 is TGTGCCAGCAGCGGACTAGCGGGGGGGCGCTCACTGGAGACCCAGTACTTC. The full variable domain, with the rest looked up from reference TRBV7-2 and TRBJ2-5, is GAGVSQSPSNKVTEKGKDVELRCDPISGHTALYWYRQSLGQGLEFLIYFQGNSAPDKSGLPSDRFSAERTGGSVSTLTIQRTQQEDSAVYLCASSGLAGGRSLETQYFGPGTRLLVL.

This clone was counted only a few times. V usage is TRBV19 and J usage is TRBJ1-5; 11 bases align to TRBD1. The ends lost 4 bases at V and 4 bases at J; junction bases unmatched: 9. Germline V lookup: CDR1 LNHDA, CDR2 SQIVND (reference sequence). CDR3 length equals 17 residues. The CDR3 sequence is CASSRNSGQGVNQPQHF. CDR3 nucleotide sequence: TGTGCCAGTAGTAGAAACTCGGGACAGGGGGTGAATCAGCCCCAGCATTTT.

The chain links TRBV18 to TRBJ1-1; D gene uncertain. V lost 3 bases to trimming and J lost 0 bases, with 11 bases between them. CDR3 size: 15 residues. Germline CDR1 reads KGHSH; CDR2 reads LQKENI. The CDR3 region is CASSPEGWVNTEAFF. The CDR3 nucleotides read TGTGCCAGCTCACCGGAGGGCTGGGTGAACACTGAAGCTTTCTTT.

V and J are TRBV4-3 and TRBJ1-5; 7 nucleotides agree with TRBD1. CDR3 size: 15 residues. J gave up 6 bases and V 4 bases, and 9 bases lay outside the gene matches. Per the germline V gene, CDR1 is LGHNA and CDR2 is YSLEER. CDR3 region: CASSPGAQGGQPQHF. CDR3 nucleotides: TGCGCCAGCAGCCCAGGTGCGCAGGGGGGTCAGCCCCAGCATTTT.

The genes are TRBV27 and TRBJ1-2, with TRBD1 matching 7 bases. Trimming at V came to 5 bases and at J to 4 bases, leaving 7 bases not matched to a gene. CDR3 length equals 14 residues. Germline V gene lookup returns CDR1 MNHEY and CDR2 SMNVEV (reference sequence). CDR3 sequence reads: CASSTTGQSYGYTF. The CDR3 bases are TGTGCCAGCAGTACCACGGGACAGTCCTATGGCTACACCTTC.

The rearrangement uses TRBV4-3 and TRBJ1-4; D gene ambiguous. CDR3 size: 16 residues. V was clipped by 1 base and J by 7 bases, with 16 bases between them. CDR1 and CDR2 (germline): LGHNA, YSLEER. CDR3 nucleotide sequence: TGCGCCAGCAGCCAAGGCTCGTCACCGGGTCGTGAAAAACTGTTTTTT. It yields the protein CASSQGSSPGREKLFF.

Concerning this clone itself: Other DNA variants within this sample encode the same CDR3. The rearrangement uses TRBV4-1 and TRBJ1-5; D perhaps matches TRBD1 (5 bases). The CDR3 loop spans 17 amino acids. Germline V gives CDR1 MGHRA, CDR2 YSYEKL. With 1 base removed from V and 1 base from J, the gap between germline ends came to 14 bases. CDR3 in amino acids: CASSQGPGRNSNQPQHF. For the CDR3, the DNA is TGCGCCAGCAGCCAAGGTCCAGGGAGGAACAGCAATCAGCCCCAGCATTTT.

This clone was picked up a small number of times. The DNA of the CDR3 is TGTGCCAGCAGTTCAGGCAGGGGGCATTCCTACGAGCAGTACTTC. Translating it yields CASSSGRGHSYEQYF. The chain links TRBV9 to TRBJ2-5, with 8 bases fitting TRBD1. The J call may be in error: the DNA end matches TRBJ2-7 better. The CDR3 has 15 residues. CDR1 is SGDLS and CDR2 is YYNGEE in the germline V gene.

The V gene is TRBV19, the J gene TRBJ1-5; tentative D call: TRBD1 (5 bases). V lost 1 base, J lost 1 base, and 8 bases lay in between. Germline values: CDR1 LNHDA, CDR2 SQIVND (reference sequence). The CDR3 has 15 amino acids. Written as DNA, the CDR3 is TGTGCCAGTAGTATAGCTCAGGGAAGCAATCAGCCCCAGCATTTT. Protein product: CASSIAQGSNQPQHF.

The V gene is TRBV27, the J gene TRBJ1-2; 8 bases are a match to TRBD1. Germline V gene lookup returns CDR1 MNHEY and CDR2 SMNVEV (reference sequence). The CDR3 totals 13 residues. V lost 3 bases to trimming and J lost 7 bases; unmatched junction nucleotides: 4. The CDR3 DNA reads as TGTGCCAGCAGTTTCGACAGGGGCGGTGGCTACACCTTC. Translated, it gives CASSFDRGGGYTF.

The chain joins TRBV10-3 to TRBJ2-5, with 10 nucleotides matching TRBD2. The CDR3 totals 18 residues. Germline-derived CDR1 and CDR2 are ENHRY and SYGVKD. The V and J ends lost 2 bases and 6 bases, in that order; junction bases with no gene match: 15. CDR3 bases: TGTGCCATCAGTGAGCTAGCGGGGGCTCACACAGACTTGAAGACCCAGTACTTC. This sequence encodes CAISELAGAHTDLKTQYF.

This clone was found a few times. V and J are TRBV28 and TRBJ1-6; D is unresolved. CDR1 is MDHEN, CDR2 SYDVKM, per germline. The CDR3 sequence is 15 residues long. V was shortened by 2 bases and J by 7 bases, with 12 bases between the two germline ends. As DNA, the CDR3 is TGTGCCAGCAGTTTAAAATGGAGGGTGAATTCACCCCTCCACTTT. Amino acid sequence: CASSLKWRVNSPLHF.

This rearrangement joins TRBV6-5 to TRBJ1-6, with a possible D match to TRBD1 (5 bases). With 6 bases removed from V and 7 bases from J, the gap between germline ends came to 16 bases. Per germline, CDR1 MNHEY and CDR2 SVGAGI. The length of the CDR3 is 15 residues. The CDR3 DNA reads as TGTGCCAGCAGCTATGGGGACTGGGGGAATTCACCCCTCCACTTT. Translated, it gives CASSYGDWGNSPLHF.

The chain links TRBV29-1 to TRBJ2-7, with D possibly being TRBD1 (5 bases). CDR3 length equals 14 residues. The ends were cut back, 4 bases at V and 4 bases at J, with 17 bases in the middle. The germline CDR1 and CDR2 sequences are SQVTM and ANQGSEA. This CDR3 reads CSVVPGQGQYEQYF. CDR3 sequence (DNA): TGCAGCGTTGTCCCCGGGCAGGGTCAATACGAGCAGTACTTC.

This clone was detected once. This sequence joins TRBV7-9 and TRBJ2-5, with 10 bases that match TRBD1. The CDR3 has 14 amino acids. From germline, CDR1 is SEHNR and CDR2 FQNEAQ (reference sequence). The trim removed 6 bases at V and 4 bases at J, leaving 5 bases unmatched. The CDR3 DNA reads as TGTGCCAGCAGAGGGACAGGGGTTACAGAGACCCAGTACTTC. Protein: CASRGTGVTETQYF.

The chain combines TRBV7-3 with TRBJ2-5, with TRBD2 identical over 14 bases. Unmatched junction bases numbered 3, after V lost 1 base and J lost 2 bases. Germline V gives CDR1 SGHTA, CDR2 FQGTGA. The CDR3 sequence is 17 residues long. As DNA, the CDR3 is TGTGCCAGCAGCTTAAGCGGACTAGCGGGGGGTCAAGAGACCCAGTACTTC. Residues: CASSLSGLAGGQETQYF.

The rearrangement uses TRBV6-6 and TRBJ2-7; D perhaps matches TRBD1 (6 bases). The CDR3 extends over 13 amino acids. The germline V gene encodes CDR1 MNHNY and CDR2 SVGAGI (reference sequence). The V end was cut by 3 bases, the J end by 4 bases, with 10 bases between. The CDR3 is CASSYNGQYEQYF. In DNA form, the CDR3 reads TGTGCCAGCAGTTATAACGGACAGTACGAGCAGTACTTC.

The gene calls are TRBV12-5 and TRBJ2-5; no clear D. The germline gives CDR1 LGHNT, CDR2 FRNRAP. The CDR3 totals 11 residues. V lost 6 bases and J lost 4, with 6 bases in between. CDR3 DNA: TGTGCTAGTGGCCCTCGAGAGACCCAGTACTTC. This encodes CASGPRETQYF.

V gene TRBV4-1 combines with J gene TRBJ2-3, with TRBD2 matching 14 bases. After removal of 2 bases from V and 8 bases from J, the junction contained 12 bases not matched to a gene. Germline assignment: CDR1 MGHRA and CDR2 YSYEKL. The CDR3 totals 18 residues. The DNA for the CDR3 is TGCGCCAGCAGCCAACTGGGGACTAGCGGGGGCCCGCGAGGTACGCAGTATTTT. This codes for CASSQLGTSGGPRGTQYF.

About this clone: A read error may account for a junction end that differs from germline. The J gene is TRBJ1-5, the V gene TRBV27; D perhaps matches TRBD1 (5 bases). The CDR3 loop spans 15 amino acids. Germline loops: CDR1 MNHEY, CDR2 SMNVEV (reference sequence). The CDR3 protein is CASSFSGRADQPQHF. DNA for the CDR3: TGTGCCAGCAGTTTTTCGGGCAGGGCTGATCAACCCCAGCATTTT.

The chain joins TRBV4-3 to TRBJ2-2, with unresolved D. Germline-derived CDR1 and CDR2 are LGHNA and YSLEER. The V and J ends lost 1 base and 5 bases respectively, with 14 bases between them. The CDR3 loop spans 16 amino acids. The CDR3 DNA is TGCGCCAGCAGCCAAGCGAGCGTGGGTACGACCGGGGAGCTGTTTTTT. Its translation: CASSQASVGTTGELFF.

The V and J genes are TRBV5-1 and TRBJ2-7; 9 nucleotides match TRBD1. Germline assignment: CDR1 SGHRS and CDR2 YFSETQ. The ends lost 1 base at V and 7 bases at J; junction bases unmatched: 9. The CDR3 consists of 15 residues. The DNA for the CDR3 is TGCGCCAGCAGCTTGAACCCGGACAGGGGTCAAGAGCAGTACTTC. This sequence encodes CASSLNPDRGQEQYF.

This clone was detected only once. The chain recombines TRBV5-6 with TRBJ2-1; weak D call: TRBD2 (5 bases). V lost 4 bases, J lost 0 bases, and 11 bases lay in between. The CDR3 runs to 15 residues. CDR1 and CDR2 from the germline V gene are SGHDT and YYEEEE. The CDR3 region is CASSPRRSSYNEQFF. The CDR3 DNA follows: TGTGCCAGCAGCCCTCGGAGGAGCTCCTACAATGAGCAGTTCTTC. The full variable domain, with the rest looked up from reference TRBV5-6 and TRBJ2-1, is DAGVTQSPTHLIKTRGQQVTLRCSPKSGHDTVSWYQQALGQGPQFIFQYYEEEERQRGNFPDRFSGHQFPNYSSELNVNALLLGDSALYLCASSPRRSSYNEQFFGPGTRLTVL.